The rows below give T cell receptor beta chains drawn from one sample of a study of blood T cell repertoires in COVID-19. Produced via immunoSEQ multiplex PCR; TCRdb's table is partial and in-frame only. This sample carries over 55,000 clones, roughly 86% of them seen once, and the ten largest clones take approximately 7%. The sequenced material came from peripheral blood. The receptors stem from a human donor with active COVID-19. The donor label of this sample is uncertain. CDR3s include the opening cysteine and the closing phenylalanine or tryptophan. The order of the fields is clone size, V gene, J gene, D gene, CDR3 protein, CDR3 DNA. The D gene is left open where the match is weak. Rows may omit the clone size; those that give it use once, few, many or a size class.

size: NA; V: TRBV6-6; J: TRBJ2-3; D: NA; CDR3: CASSYSTDRTDTQYF; DNA: TGTGCCAGCAGTTACTCGACGGACAGAACAGATACGCAGTATTTT
size: NA; V: TRBV7-9; J: TRBJ1-5; D: NA; CDR3: CASSSGTPNQPQHF; DNA: TGTGCCAGCAGCTCCGGGACACCGAATCAGCCCCAGCATTTT
size: NA; V: TRBV4-1; J: TRBJ2-2; D: NA; CDR3: CASSQDSMRGNTGELFF; DNA: TGCGCCAGCAGCCAAGATTCGATGCGGGGAAACACCGGGGAGCTGTTTTTT
size: once; V: TRBV30; J: TRBJ1-1; D: TRBD1; CDR3: CAWMRQGAYPNAEAFF; DNA: TGTGCCTGGATGCGTCAGGGGGCATATCCCAACGCTGAAGCTTTCTTT
size: NA; V: TRBV28; J: TRBJ2-6; D: NA; CDR3: CASSQGSGANVLTF; DNA: TGTGCCAGCAGTCAGGGCTCTGGGGCCAACGTCCTGACTTTC
size: few; V: TRBV20-1; J: TRBJ2-7; D: TRBD1; CDR3: CSASPHGQGAYEQYF; DNA: TGCAGTGCTAGTCCCCACGGGCAGGGGGCCTACGAGCAGTACTTC
size: NA; V: TRBV29-1; J: TRBJ2-2; D: NA; CDR3: CSVETVTGELFF; DNA: TGCAGCGTTGAAACAGTCACCGGGGAGCTGTTTTTT
size: NA; V: TRBV6-1; J: TRBJ2-1; D: NA; CDR3: CASSEAPASDNEQFF; DNA: TGTGCCAGCAGTGAAGCTCCAGCTAGCGACAATGAGCAGTTCTTC
size: NA; V: TRBV7-2; J: TRBJ2-2; D: TRBD2; CDR3: CASRGTSGAKFLNTGELFF; DNA: TGTGCCAGCAGAGGGACTAGCGGGGCCAAATTCTTGAACACCGGGGAGCTGTTTTTT
size: NA; V: TRBV2; J: TRBJ2-7; D: TRBD2; CDR3: CASSPTRGVGRTYEQYF; DNA: TGTGCCAGCAGTCCAACCCGGGGGGTGGGAAGAACCTACGAGCAGTACTTC
size: few; V: TRBV7-9; J: TRBJ2-7; D: NA; CDR3: CASSLGGEAEQYF; DNA: TGTGCCAGCAGCTTAGGGGGAGAAGCCGAGCAGTACTTC
size: NA; V: TRBV5-4; J: TRBJ1-1; D: NA; CDR3: CASSRHENTEAFF; DNA: TGTGCCAGCAGCCGACACGAGAACACTGAAGCTTTCTTT
size: NA; V: TRBV5-1; J: TRBJ2-5; D: TRBD1; CDR3: CASTVFTGGETQYF; DNA: TGCGCCAGCACGGTCTTTACAGGGGGAGAGACCCAGTACTTC
size: NA; V: TRBV10-3; J: TRBJ2-5; D: TRBD1; CDR3: CAISSPRDSQETQYF; DNA: TGTGCCATCAGTAGCCCCCGGGACAGCCAAGAGACCCAGTACTTC
size: NA; V: TRBV7-2; J: TRBJ2-1; D: TRBD1; CDR3: CASRHTGTGVSEQFF; DNA: TGTGCCAGCAGACATACCGGGACAGGGGTTTCTGAGCAGTTCTTC
size: NA; V: TRBV5-1; J: TRBJ1-4; D: TRBD1; CDR3: CASSFQGVDEKLFF; DNA: TGCGCCAGCAGCTTCCAGGGGGTAGATGAAAAACTGTTTTTT
size: NA; V: TRBV11-2; J: TRBJ2-2; D: TRBD2; CDR3: CASSARPRTSRAGELFF; DNA: TGTGCCAGCAGCGCCAGACCTCGGACTAGCCGGGCCGGGGAGCTGTTTTTT
size: NA; V: TRBV9; J: TRBJ2-1; D: NA; CDR3: CASSPTRGQFHNEQFF; DNA: TGTGCCAGCAGCCCCACCAGGGGTCAATTTCACAATGAGCAGTTCTTC
size: once; V: TRBV19; J: TRBJ1-4; D: NA; CDR3: CASSIGSKAAAEKLFF; DNA: TGTGCCAGTAGTATAGGCTCAAAAGCTGCGGCTGAAAAACTGTTTTTT
size: NA; V: TRBV23-1; J: TRBJ1-5; D: TRBD1; CDR3: CASSPRDRGRQPQHF; DNA: TGCGCCAGCAGTCCAAGGGACAGGGGAAGGCAGCCCCAGCATTTT
size: NA; V: TRBV19; J: TRBJ2-7; D: TRBD2; CDR3: CASRRQGTSGSHEQYF; DNA: TGTGCCAGTAGAAGACAGGGCACTAGCGGGAGCCACGAGCAGTACTTC
size: NA; V: TRBV16; J: TRBJ2-7; D: NA; CDR3: CASSQGTFSSYEQYF; DNA: TGTGCCAGCAGCCAGGGGACATTTAGCTCCTACGAGCAGTACTTC
size: NA; V: TRBV7-2; J: TRBJ2-7; D: TRBD1; CDR3: CASSLRDRAGGEQYF; DNA: TGTGCCAGCAGCTTACGGGACAGGGCAGGAGGCGAGCAGTACTTC
size: NA; V: TRBV25-1; J: TRBJ1-6; D: NA; CDR3: CASSDSARVASPLHF; DNA: TGTGCCAGCAGTGACTCGGCGAGGGTAGCTTCACCCCTCCACTTT
size: NA; V: TRBV30; J: TRBJ1-1; D: NA; CDR3: CAWNPGARTEAFF; DNA: TGTGCCTGGAATCCAGGGGCTCGCACTGAAGCTTTCTTT
size: NA; V: TRBV5-1; J: TRBJ2-3; D: TRBD1; CDR3: CASSLVGGLTDTQYF; DNA: TGCGCCAGCAGCTTGGTAGGGGGCCTGACAGATACGCAGTATTTT
size: few; V: TRBV2; J: TRBJ1-6; D: NA; CDR3: CASKTLPEYSPLHF; DNA: TGTGCCAGCAAAACCCTTCCCGAGTATTCACCCCTCCACTTT
size: NA; V: TRBV3-1/TRBV3-2; J: TRBJ1-6; D: NA; CDR3: CASSQSGANNSPLHF; DNA: TGTGCCAGCAGCCAAAGCGGAGCGAATAATTCACCCCTCCACTTT